Listed here are 27 T cell receptor beta chains from one sample, sequenced in a study of human T cells and chemical hapten exposure. Time point described: pre-sensitization, week 0. Stated treatment: therapeutic diphenylcyclopropenone sensitization with weekly scalp DPC. TCRdb re-called the RACE reads with MiXCR, one entry per CDR3 protein. The sample has about 350,000 distinct CDR3 sequences; around 5.5% are singletons. This material consisted of whole blood, taken in connection with sensitization to the hapten diphenylcyclopropenone (DPC). The receptor set was obtained from a young woman with alopecia areata. Some clones in this sample may be carry-over from other donors' samples.

This clonotype has at least ten counts. This chain joins TRBV12-3 or TRBV12-4 and TRBJ2-7, with D possibly TRBD1 on 6 matching bases. This CDR3 is 11 amino acids long. Deletions cut 6 bases from V and 5 bases from J, with 8 bases between. The CDR3 is CASRNRDEQYF. Here the CDR3 DNA reads TGTGCCAGCAGAAACAGGGACGAGCAGTACTTC.

The CDR3 reads CASSGAKSYEQYF. DNA for the CDR3: TGTGCCAGCAGTGGGGCCAAATCCTACGAGCAGTACTTC. This rearrangement joins TRBV2 to TRBJ2-7; D not certain. CDR1 is SNHLY, CDR2 FYNNEI, per germline. The CDR3 totals 13 residues. V was clipped by 4 bases and J by 1 base, with 8 bases between them.

The rearrangement uses TRBV12-3 or TRBV12-4 and TRBJ1-5; 7 positions match TRBD1. J gave up 7 bases and V 6 bases, and 12 bases lay outside the gene matches. The CDR3 covers 15 residues. CDR3 protein: CASSTRQGRGQPQHF. For the CDR3, the DNA is TGTGCCAGCAGCACCCGACAGGGTCGCGGCCAGCCCCAGCATTTT.

This clonotype was seen only a few times. The CDR3 reads CASSQDSYGTGPSGGERNEQFF. In DNA, the CDR3 is TGTGCCAGCAGCCAAGATTCATACGGCACGGGGCCTAGCGGGGGGGAGAGGAATGAGCAGTTCTTC. The chain joins TRBV4-2 to TRBJ2-1; 12 nucleotides align to TRBD2. CDR1 is LGHNA, CDR2 YNFKEQ, per germline. The CDR3 has 22 residues. Unmatched junction bases numbered 22, after V lost 0 bases and J lost 7 bases.

This clonotype was picked up a small number of times. The rearrangement links TRBV27 to TRBJ2-7; D unresolved. There are 12 residues in the CDR3. With 4 bases removed from V and 6 bases from J, the gap between germline ends came to 10 bases. Germline V gene data show CDR1 as MNHEY and CDR2 as SMNVEV (reference sequence). The CDR3 bases are TGTGCCAGCAGTTCGCCCGTTCGCGAGCAGTACTTC. It is translated as CASSSPVREQYF.

This clonotype was detected only a few times. This rearrangement joins TRBV27 to TRBJ1-2; maybe TRBD1 (5 bases). Germline V gives CDR1 MNHEY, CDR2 SMNVEV (reference sequence). Trimming took 6 bases from V and 4 from J, leaving 15 bases between them. This CDR3 has 14 amino acids. The CDR3 DNA reads TGTGCCAGCAGCCAGGGAGTGGGCGGCTATGGCTACACCTTC. It is translated as CASSQGVGGYGYTF.

This clonotype was picked up a small number of times. This sequence joins TRBV20-1 and TRBJ1-3, with D possibly TRBD1 on 6 matching bases. The V gene's germline CDR1 is DFQATT and CDR2 SNEGSKA (reference sequence). CDR3 length equals 15 residues. V lost 3 bases and J 0 bases, leaving 12 bases between the germline ends. The DNA of the CDR3 is TGCAGTGCTAGCCGGGACACCTTCTCTGGAAACACCATATATTTT. Its translation: CSASRDTFSGNTIYF.

This clonotype has more than one count but fewer than ten. V and J are TRBV20-1 and TRBJ1-1; a possible D gene is TRBD1 (5 bases). The CDR3 has 13 residues. Germline V CDR1 and CDR2: DFQATT, SNEGSKA (reference sequence). Trimming left V 2 bases short and J 6 bases short, with 13 bases between. The CDR3 sequence is CSARLGGEAEAFF. The CDR3 region has the DNA TGCAGTGCTAGACTCGGGGGGGAGGCTGAAGCTTTCTTT.

The chain uses TRBV7-9 and TRBJ2-5, with no clear D. CDR1 is SEHNR and CDR2 is FQNEAQ in the germline V gene (reference sequence). Trimming took 7 bases from V and 1 from J, leaving 13 bases between them. The CDR3 sequence is 14 residues long. The CDR3 loop is CASNDYRAQETQYF. As DNA, the CDR3 is TGTGCCAGCAACGATTACCGGGCCCAAGAGACCCAGTACTTC.

The J gene is TRBJ2-3, the V gene TRBV12-3 or TRBV12-4, with D possibly called TRBD1 or TRBD2 (5 bases each). The CDR3 runs to 16 residues. V was shortened by 7 bases and J by 4 bases, with 21 bases between the two germline ends. This chain's CDR3 is CASTQSPGRGADTQYF. The CDR3 DNA follows: TGTGCCAGCACTCAATCCCCGGGGCGCGGCGCAGATACGCAGTATTTT.

The chain employs TRBV27 and TRBJ1-2, with 7 bases matching TRBD1. Germline CDR1 is MNHEY and CDR2 is SMNVEV (reference sequence). The J segment lost 0 bases and the V segment lost 0 bases, leaving 10 bases of the junction unmatched. The CDR3 is 18 residues long. As DNA, the CDR3 is TGTGCCAGCAGTTTATCAGGCAGGGGGAAATCATCTAACTATGGCTACACCTTC. It specifies CASSLSGRGKSSNYGYTF.

The table lists this clonotype with many counts. CDR3 DNA sequence: TGTGCCAGCTCACCGGAGGTCGGGCGAAACACCATATATTTT. Encoded protein: CASSPEVGRNTIYF. The chain combines TRBV18 with TRBJ1-3, with no clear D. The CDR3 covers 14 residues. The V end lost 3 bases, the J end lost 5 bases, and 11 bases lay between the germline ends. Germline V lookup: CDR1 KGHSH, CDR2 LQKENI.

This clonotype came up many times. The chain has TRBV7-9 and TRBJ1-1, with 7 bases that match TRBD1. This CDR3 is 14 amino acids long. The trim removed 3 bases at V and 3 bases at J, leaving 4 bases unmatched. Per germline, CDR1 SEHNR and CDR2 FQNEAQ (reference sequence). The CDR3 here is CASSFQGVDTEAFF. In DNA, the CDR3 is TGTGCCAGCAGCTTTCAGGGGGTTGACACTGAAGCTTTCTTT.

Ten or more counts support this clonotype. V usage is TRBV12-3 or TRBV12-4 and J usage is TRBJ1-5; 8 bases are shared with TRBD1. The CDR3 has 12 residues. The J segment lost 7 bases and the V segment lost 6 bases, leaving 2 bases of the junction unmatched. CDR3 sequence: CASRGTGQPQHF. The CDR3 coding sequence is TGTGCCAGCAGGGGGACAGGCCAGCCCCAGCATTTT.

This clonotype was detected ten times or more. V gene TRBV5-4 combines with J gene TRBJ2-3; D might be TRBD1 (6 bases). CDR3 size: 14 residues. CDR1 SGHNT and CDR2 YYREEE come from the germline V gene (reference sequence). Trimming shortened V by 2 bases and J by 0 bases, and 7 bases separated the two germline ends. CDR3 sequence reads: CASSLQGSTDTQYF. The CDR3 DNA reads as TGTGCCAGCAGCTTACAGGGTAGCACAGATACGCAGTATTTT.

There are a few counts of this clonotype. V usage is TRBV3-1 and J usage is TRBJ2-2; D perhaps matches TRBD1 (7 bases). The germline V and J ends were trimmed by 4 bases and 4 bases, with 13 bases remaining between them. The germline V gene has CDR1 LGHDT and CDR2 YNNKEL (reference sequence). The CDR3 is 15 amino acids. The chain's CDR3 is CASSPQGGVTGELFF. The CDR3 region has the DNA TGTGCCAGCAGCCCGCAGGGGGGCGTCACCGGGGAGCTGTTTTTT.

This clonotype was found a few times. The chain carries TRBV18 and TRBJ1-1, with D perhaps matching TRBD1 (6 bases). Trimming stripped 1 base from V and 6 bases from J, with 12 bases between. CDR3 length equals 14 residues. Germline CDR1 reads KGHSH; CDR2 reads LQKENI. The CDR3 bases are TGTGCCAGCTCACCACGAGCAGGGGTGGCTGAAGCTTTCTTT. Its translation: CASSPRAGVAEAFF.

This clonotype has at least ten counts. The chain joins TRBV28 to TRBJ1-2, with D uncertain. This CDR3 is 13 amino acids long. The germline CDR1 and CDR2 sequences are MDHEN and SYDVKM. Trimming shortened V by 2 bases and J by 5 bases, and 9 bases separated the two germline ends. The CDR3 DNA reads TGTGCCAGCAGTTTAGCACCGGAGTATGGCTACACCTTC. It specifies CASSLAPEYGYTF.

This clonotype was seen repeatedly, ten times or more. The J gene is TRBJ2-1, the V gene TRBV18, with D uncertain. With 2 bases removed from V and 2 bases from J, the gap between germline ends came to 7 bases. There are 14 residues in the CDR3. Germline loops: CDR1 KGHSH, CDR2 LQKENI. CDR3 residues: CASSPDPAYNEQFF. In DNA form, the CDR3 reads TGTGCCAGCTCACCAGACCCGGCCTACAATGAGCAGTTCTTC. Full variable domain (rest looked up from reference TRBV18 and TRBJ2-1): NAGVMQNPRHLVRRRGQEARLRCSPMKGHSHVYWYRQLPEEGLKFMVYLQKENIIDESGMPKERFSAEFPKEGPSILRIQQVVRGDSAAYFCASSPDPAYNEQFFGPGTRLTVL.

This clonotype appeared many times. The V call is TRBV5-5, the J call TRBJ1-6; 7 bases match TRBD1. J was trimmed by 10 bases and V by 0 bases; bases with no gene match: 10. Germline CDR1 SGHKS, CDR2 YYEKEE (reference sequence). The CDR3 runs 16 residues. The CDR3 DNA reads as TGTGCCAGCAGCTTGGTAGTCGGCAGGGGGAACTCACCCCTCCACTTT. Protein sequence: CASSLVVGRGNSPLHF.

This clonotype has at least ten counts. The rearrangement joins TRBV12-3 or TRBV12-4 to TRBJ1-3; no firm D call. This CDR3 has 12 amino acids. Trimming pared 6 bases from V and 3 bases from J, leaving 6 bases between. CDR3 sequence: CASSPHGNTIYF. The CDR3 region has the DNA TGTGCCAGCAGCCCCCATGGAAACACCATATATTTT.

Regarding this clonotype: A junction end diverges from the germline sequence, so it may reflect a read error. The rearrangement uses TRBV6-2 or TRBV6-3 and TRBJ2-1; D not resolved. The CDR3 extends over 11 amino acids. In germline, CDR1 is MNHEY, CDR2 SVGEGT. The CDR3 DNA sequence: TGTGCCAGCAGTTACCCTACCTTGGTTCAGTTC. This gives the protein CASSYPTLVQF.

This clonotype was recorded at least ten times. This chain connects TRBV6-2 or TRBV6-3 to TRBJ1-1, with TRBD1 identical over 11 bases. There are 15 residues in the CDR3. Germline V lookup: CDR1 MNHEY, CDR2 SVGEGT. After removal of 2 bases from V and 4 bases from J, the junction contained 3 bases not matched to a gene. CDR3 in amino acids: CASSYRTGGRTEAFF. The CDR3 DNA reads as TGTGCCAGCAGTTACCGGACAGGGGGCCGCACTGAAGCTTTCTTT.

This clonotype was seen ten or more times. The rearrangement links TRBV6-2 or TRBV6-3 to TRBJ2-7; the match to TRBD1 covers 7 bases. V trimming: 4 bases; J trimming: 2 bases; junction bases outside the gene matches: 8. This CDR3 contains 15 residues. CDR1 MNHEY and CDR2 SVGEGT come from the germline V gene. The CDR3 loop is CASSSWGQLTYEQYF. The CDR3 bases are TGTGCCAGCAGTTCCTGGGGACAGTTAACCTACGAGCAGTACTTC.

This clonotype was counted ten times or more. V gene TRBV10-3 combines with J gene TRBJ1-6; tentative D call: TRBD1 (5 bases). The germline V gene encodes CDR1 ENHRY and CDR2 SYGVKD. The CDR3 has 15 amino acids. V lost 10 bases to trimming and J lost 4 bases, with 17 bases between them. The CDR3 loop is CATSPTVLYNSPLHF. The CDR3 DNA sequence: TGTGCCACCTCCCCGACAGTCCTTTATAATTCACCCCTCCACTTT.

This clonotype was observed many times. The rearrangement links TRBV6-6 to TRBJ1-2; D ambiguous. Germline CDR1 and CDR2: MNHNY and SVGAGI (reference sequence). The CDR3 runs to 11 residues. Trimming took off 4 bases at V and 5 bases at J, with 5 bases between the two ends. The CDR3 region has the DNA TGTGCCAGCAGTTTTTTTTATGGCTACACCTTC. This gives the protein CASSFFYGYTF.

This clonotype came up a few times. The chain has TRBV2 and TRBJ2-1, with 11 bases that match TRBD2. The length of the CDR3 is 19 residues. V was clipped by 1 base and J by 0 bases; unmatched bases: 8. Germline V CDR1 and CDR2: SNHLY, FYNNEI. CDR3 sequence (DNA): TGTGCCAGCAGTGAAGACGGGACTAGCGGCGGTAGCTCCTACAATGAGCAGTTCTTC. Its protein is CASSEDGTSGGSSYNEQFF. The variable domain in full, completed from reference TRBV2 and TRBJ2-1, reads EPEVTQTPSHQVTQMGQEVILRCVPISNHLYFYWYRQILGQKVEFLVSFYNNEISEKSEIFDDQFSVERPDGSNFTLKIRSTKLEDSAMYFCASSEDGTSGGSSYNEQFFGPGTRLTVL.